The 28 T cell receptor beta chains below come from one sample, sequenced in a study of T-cell memory formation after mild COVID-19. TCRdb reanalysed the 5' RACE reads using MiXCR and keeps one entry per CDR3 protein. The data hold roughly 200,000 distinct CDR3 sequences, with around 16% observed a single time. The sequenced material came from PBMCs or a T cell subset sorted from them (not recorded which). The source of these receptors is an adult woman who had mild COVID-19 (a few samples of this study predate the infection). Cell type and time point are not known.

The rearrangement uses TRBV20-1 and TRBJ2-5, with 8 positions matching TRBD1. Germline lookup yields CDR1 DFQATT and CDR2 SNEGSKA (reference sequence). V shed 3 bases and J 1 base; nucleotides not matched to a gene: 4. The CDR3 totals 14 residues. The CDR3 nucleotides are TGCAGTGCTAGCCGGACAGGGACCCAAGAGACCCAGTACTTC. Translated, it gives CSASRTGTQETQYF.

The rearrangement joins TRBV4-2 to TRBJ2-7; 9 nucleotides align to TRBD2. The CDR3 covers 16 residues. V gave up 3 bases and J gave up 0 bases; unmatched junction bases: 6. Germline V gene data show CDR1 as LGHNA and CDR2 as YNFKEQ. The CDR3 region has the DNA TGTGCCAGCAGCCAGGTTAGCGGGGGTAGCTCCTACGAGCAGTACTTC. Its translation: CASSQVSGGSSYEQYF.

This clonotype was seen a handful of times. V and J are TRBV7-8 and TRBJ1-2, with TRBD1 identical over 7 bases. Germline V CDR1 and CDR2: SGHVS, FQNEAQ. J gave up 0 bases and V 2 bases, and 6 bases lay outside the gene matches. The CDR3 length is 16 residues. CDR3 in DNA: TGTGCCAGCAGCTTAATGCCAGGGGGAGCTAACTATGGCTACACCTTC. Its translation: CASSLMPGGANYGYTF.

This clonotype was seen a few times. The CDR3 region has the DNA TGTGCCAGCAGGAAGACTAGCGGGGACTCCTACGAGCAGTACTTC. It codes for CASRKTSGDSYEQYF. The rearrangement uses TRBV12-3 or TRBV12-4 and TRBJ2-7, with 11 bases lining up with TRBD2. This CDR3 contains 15 residues. V gave up 6 bases and J gave up 0 bases; unmatched junction bases: 4.

This clonotype came up many times. V gene TRBV12-3 or TRBV12-4 combines with J gene TRBJ1-1, with 7 nucleotides matching TRBD1. The ends lost 4 bases at V and 0 bases at J; junction bases unmatched: 8. The length of the CDR3 is 16 residues. The CDR3 spells CASSSYLGQMNTEAFF. CDR3 coding DNA: TGTGCCAGCAGTTCCTATCTGGGACAGATGAACACTGAAGCTTTCTTT.

The sample holds a few counts of this clonotype. This chain joins TRBV10-3 and TRBJ2-1; no definite D call. Per the germline V gene, CDR1 is ENHRY and CDR2 is SYGVKD. Between the trimmed V and J ends, which lost 8 bases and 5 bases, there was a span of 16 bases. The CDR3 sequence is 14 residues long. The CDR3 protein is CAISPDHVNNEQFF. As DNA, the CDR3 is TGTGCCATCTCCCCGGATCATGTCAACAATGAGCAGTTCTTC.

This chain links TRBV12-3 or TRBV12-4 with TRBJ2-5, with D tentatively TRBD1 or TRBD2 (5 bases each). The V gene lost 6 bases and the J gene lost 5 bases, with 25 bases spanning the gap. The CDR3 is 17 amino acids. The CDR3 loop reads CASSHSPQGVGEETQYF. As DNA, the CDR3 is TGTGCCAGCAGCCACTCCCCCCAGGGAGTGGGAGAGGAGACCCAGTACTTC.

This clonotype was counted between two and nine times. The chain combines TRBV7-2 with TRBJ1-3; D call uncertain. This CDR3 spans 15 amino acids. Germline loops: CDR1 SGHTA, CDR2 FQGNSA. V was shortened by 7 bases and J by 0 bases, with 13 bases between the two germline ends. The CDR3, as DNA: TGTGCCAGCAAGGGCGCTAGCAGCTCTGGAAACACCATATATTTT. This gives the protein CASKGASSSGNTIYF.

This clonotype was picked up a small number of times. The chain has TRBV19 and TRBJ2-7; D might be TRBD2 (6 bases). V gave up 10 bases and J gave up 2 bases, with 18 bases separating them. The CDR3 is made up of 14 amino acids. Germline V gene sequence: CDR1 LNHDA, CDR2 SQIVND (reference sequence). CDR3 DNA sequence: TGTGCCACAAACCGGGACTGGGGAACCTACGAGCAGTACTTC. Translated, it gives CATNRDWGTYEQYF.

In this sample, this clonotype turned up many times. The V and J genes are TRBV6-1 and TRBJ2-7; possibly TRBD1 for D (6 bases). V lost 2 bases to trimming and J lost 4 bases, with 15 bases between them. Per germline, CDR1 MNHNS and CDR2 SASEGT. CDR3 length: 15 residues. CDR3 sequence reads: CASSEHRDTRYEQYF. The CDR3, as DNA: TGTGCCAGCAGTGAACACCGGGACACACGTTACGAGCAGTACTTC.

To note about this clonotype: At one of its ends the junction is not consistent with the germline gene, which may arise from a read error. The rearrangement uses TRBV12-3 or TRBV12-4 and TRBJ2-1, with D hard to call. This CDR3 is built from 11 residues. The CDR3 reads CASRPLSPPSF. The CDR3, as DNA: TGTGCCAGCAGACCACTTTCCCCCCCTTCCTTC.

DNA of the CDR3: TGCGCCAGCAGCAGGGAAAAGATTTCCTACGAGCAGTACTTC. Protein product: CASSREKISYEQYF. The chain employs TRBV5-1 and TRBJ2-7; D is undetermined. The length of the CDR3 is 14 residues. Germline V CDR1 and CDR2: SGHRS, YFSETQ. V lost 4 bases, J lost 1 base, and 12 bases lay in between.

This clonotype showed up many times. The V call is TRBV12-3 or TRBV12-4, the J call TRBJ1-1; D is unclear. The CDR3 consists of 14 residues. The ends were cut back, 6 bases at V and 0 bases at J, with 11 bases in the middle. CDR3 DNA: TGTGCCAGCAGGTCAGACACGGTGAACACTGAAGCTTTCTTT. The encoded protein is CASRSDTVNTEAFF.

This clonotype has only one observation. The chain joins TRBV24-1 to TRBJ2-2; tentatively, D is TRBD1 (6 bases). The CDR3 totals 15 residues. Trimming stripped 5 bases from V and 0 bases from J, with 9 bases between. Germline lookup yields CDR1 KGHDR and CDR2 SFDVKD. Here the CDR3 reads CATSAPGANTGELFF. CDR3 DNA sequence: TGTGCCACCAGTGCGCCAGGGGCGAACACCGGGGAGCTGTTTTTT.

There are many counts of this clonotype. The chain links TRBV12-3 or TRBV12-4 to TRBJ1-6, with 11 bases fitting TRBD1. CDR3 length equals 15 residues. After removal of 6 bases from V and 8 bases from J, the junction contained 6 bases not matched to a gene. The CDR3 DNA is TGTGCCAGCAGACTACGGGGACAGGGGGATTCACCCCTCCACTTT. This encodes CASRLRGQGDSPLHF.

This clonotype has more than one count but fewer than ten. The gene calls are TRBV7-8 and TRBJ1-6; 10 nucleotides line up with TRBD1. Trimming removed 1 base from V and 5 bases from J; junction bases left unmatched: 11. This CDR3 has 19 amino acids. From germline, CDR1 is SGHVS and CDR2 FQNEAQ. For the CDR3, the DNA is TGTGCCAGCAGCTTAGGGCTCCGGGACAGGGGAAGGAATAATTCACCCCTCCACTTT. Translated: CASSLGLRDRGRNNSPLHF.

This clonotype has only a few counts. One junction end does not reproduce the germline sequence, and a read error may be involved. The chain uses TRBV29-1 and TRBJ1-4; TRBD1 might be the D (5 bases). CDR3 size: 12 residues. Looked up from germline, CDR1 is SQVTM and CDR2 is ANQGSEA. In DNA form, the CDR3 reads TGCAGCGTTGGTTCAGGGCGAGAAAAACTGGTTTTT. It translates to CSVGSGREKLVF. Full variable domain (outside the CDR3, taken from reference TRBV29-1 and TRBJ1-4): SAVISQKPSRDICQRGTSLTIQCQVDSQVTMMFWYRQQPGQSLTLIATANQGSEATYESGFVIDKFPISRPNLTFSTLTVSNMSPEDSSIYLCSVGSGREKLVFGSGTQLSVL.

This clonotype was detected a few times. V gene TRBV12-3 or TRBV12-4 combines with J gene TRBJ1-1; 10 nucleotides align to TRBD1. V shed 5 bases, J shed 7 bases, and the junction held 10 bases outside the gene matches. The CDR3 is 15 residues long. CDR3 nucleotides: TGTGCCAGCAGTCTATTCGGTGGGACAGGGGATGAAGCTTTCTTT. Translation gives CASSLFGGTGDEAFF.

This clonotype was counted once. V usage is TRBV6-2 or TRBV6-3 and J usage is TRBJ1-3; D gene unclear. Germline CDR1 and CDR2: MNHEY and SVGEGT. V lost 0 bases to trimming and J lost 2 bases, with 8 bases between them. The CDR3 runs 15 residues. This CDR3 reads CASSYSIGAGNTIYF. The CDR3 bases are TGTGCCAGCAGTTACTCGATTGGAGCTGGAAACACCATATATTTT.

This clonotype was found a few times. The rearrangement uses TRBV18 and TRBJ2-1, with 8 bases aligning to TRBD1. V shed 0 bases, J shed 4 bases, and the junction held 5 bases outside the gene matches. The V gene's germline CDR1 is KGHSH and CDR2 LQKENI. The CDR3 has 16 residues. The chain's CDR3 is CASSPPDREVYNEQFF. Here the CDR3 DNA reads TGTGCCAGCTCACCACCGGACAGGGAGGTTTACAATGAGCAGTTCTTC.

The chain links TRBV4-1 to TRBJ1-1; the D is unclear. From germline, CDR1 is MGHRA and CDR2 YSYEKL. This CDR3 is built from 17 residues. Between the trimmed V and J ends, which lost 2 bases and 1 base, there was a span of 17 bases. The CDR3, as DNA: TGCGCCAGCAGCCAAAGCCTCTCGGGTTTCCGGAACACTGAAGCTTTCTTT. Residues: CASSQSLSGFRNTEAFF.

V gene TRBV12-3 or TRBV12-4 combines with J gene TRBJ2-1, with 13 nucleotides matching TRBD2. The CDR3 is 13 residues long. V lost 4 bases to trimming and J lost 9 bases; unmatched junction nucleotides: 0. As DNA, the CDR3 is TGTGCCAGCAGTTGGACTAGCGGGAGTGAGCAGTTCTTC. It encodes CASSWTSGSEQFF.

This clonotype came up a few times. This rearrangement joins TRBV10-3 to TRBJ2-5; a weak D match, TRBD1 (6 bases). The CDR3 loop spans 14 amino acids. CDR1 and CDR2 from the germline V gene are ENHRY and SYGVKD. V shed 2 bases and J shed 5 bases, with 12 bases lying between them. In nucleotides, the CDR3 is TGTGCCATCAGTGAGCCTAACCAGGGGGAGACCCAGTACTTC. Its protein product is CAISEPNQGETQYF.

The genes are TRBV7-2 and TRBJ1-6; the match to TRBD1 covers 7 bases. The germline CDR1 and CDR2 sequences are SGHTA and FQGNSA. The ends lost 5 bases at V and 0 bases at J; junction bases unmatched: 10. There are 18 residues in the CDR3. The CDR3 region has the DNA TGTGCCAGCAGCAACAAGGGACAGCCGAGCTCCTATAATTCACCCCTCCACTTT. This encodes CASSNKGQPSSYNSPLHF.

This clonotype was seen a few times. The V call is TRBV20-1, the J call TRBJ2-7, with D perhaps assigned TRBD1 or TRBD2 (6 bases each). This CDR3 comprises 15 residues. In germline, CDR1 is DFQATT, CDR2 SNEGSKA (reference sequence). Trimming removed 8 bases from V and 7 bases from J, with 27 bases in between. CDR3 protein: CSTIRGGTFAREQYF. CDR3 sequence (DNA): TGCAGTACAATCAGGGGCGGGACGTTTGCTAGAGAGCAGTACTTC.

The gene calls are TRBV5-6 and TRBJ2-1, with 9 bases that match TRBD1. Germline CDR1 SGHDT, CDR2 YYEEEE. Trimming cost V 7 bases and J 6 bases; bases outside gene matches: 11. The CDR3 runs to 15 residues. CDR3 region: CASSRDRVNGNEQFF. In DNA form, the CDR3 reads TGTGCCAGCTCCCGGGACAGGGTTAACGGCAATGAGCAGTTCTTC.

The gene calls are TRBV5-1 and TRBJ1-4, with D unclear. The CDR3 has 14 amino acids. Trimming pared 4 bases from V and 8 bases from J, leaving 15 bases between. Germline V gene lookup returns CDR1 SGHRS and CDR2 YFSETQ. CDR3 residues: CASSPEGRMEKLFF. The DNA for the CDR3 is TGCGCCAGCAGCCCGGAAGGACGGATGGAAAAACTGTTTTTT.

This chain uses TRBV11-2 with TRBJ1-2; D ambiguous. Germline values: CDR1 SGHAT, CDR2 FQNNGV. The CDR3 consists of 11 residues. Trimming shortened V by 5 bases and J by 8 bases, and 9 bases separated the two germline ends. CDR3 nucleotides: TGTGCCAGCAGCGACTACCCGGGCTACACCTTC. Translating it yields CASSDYPGYTF.